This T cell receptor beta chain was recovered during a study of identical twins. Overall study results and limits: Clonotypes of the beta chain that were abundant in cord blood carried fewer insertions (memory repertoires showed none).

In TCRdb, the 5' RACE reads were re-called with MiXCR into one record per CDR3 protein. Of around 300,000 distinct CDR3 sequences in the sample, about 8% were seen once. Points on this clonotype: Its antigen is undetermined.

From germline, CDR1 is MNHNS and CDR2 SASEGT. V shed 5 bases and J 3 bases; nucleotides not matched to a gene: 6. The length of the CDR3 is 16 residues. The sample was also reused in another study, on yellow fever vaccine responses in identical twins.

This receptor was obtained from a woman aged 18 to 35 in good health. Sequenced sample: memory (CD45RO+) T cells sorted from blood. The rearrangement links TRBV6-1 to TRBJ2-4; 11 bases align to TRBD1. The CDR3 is CASSPGTGGFKNIQYF. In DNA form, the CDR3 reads TGTGCCAGCAGTCCAGGGACAGGGGGTTTCAAAAACATTCAGTACTTC.